This T cell receptor (beta chain) appears in the sequencing data of a study of identical twins. Germline CDR1 reads SQVTM; CDR2 reads ANQGSEA. CDR3 length: 11 amino acids. V shed 3 bases and J shed 6 bases, with 8 bases lying between them. From the 5' RACE reads, TCRdb called clonotypes with MiXCR, one entry per CDR3 protein. This table has approximately 630,000 distinct CDR3 sequences, just over 7% appearing once. Another study also made use of these data, one on yellow fever vaccine responses in identical twins.

The sample consisted of PBMCs. The receptor was derived from a young woman in good health. This chain connects TRBV29-1 to TRBJ1-2; a weak D match, TRBD1 (5 bases). CDR3 DNA sequence: TGCAGCGTTGATCAGGGTGATGGCTACACCTTC. Translation: CSVDQGDGYTF.